The T cell receptor (beta chain) described here comes from a study of Ad26.COV2.S vaccination and SARS-CoV-2 variants. Study background: The authors gave Ad26.COV2.S intramuscularly, either once or twice 56 days apart.

Study outcomes and limitations: It is possible that the TCR breadth and depth analyses underestimated the total T cell responses. Reportedly, spike-specific CD8+ and CD4+ T cell responses achieved substantial breadth once vaccination had taken place.

The CDR3 sequence is 13 residues long. The ends were cut back, 5 bases at V and 1 base at J, with 8 bases in the middle. Germline CDR1 is SEHNR and CDR2 is FQNEAQ (reference sequence). Treatment given: roughly 18 received Ad26.COV2.S at low or high dose, single or two shots; a few received placebo; per-sample allocation not given. Each sample was drawn 63 days after the first injection (of vaccine or placebo). Ad26 vector vaccine expressed Wuhan-strain SARS-CoV-2 spike. In the case of this clone: The antigen is undetermined.

Measured with immunoSEQ multiplex PCR; TCRdb has only the in-frame clones, and not every one. The top ten hold more than 3% of the sample, which has roughly 320,000 clones, roughly 84% seen once. The specimen comprised peripheral blood, sampled in a trial of Ad26.COV2.S vaccine versus placebo. This chain joins TRBV7-9 and TRBJ1-1; D is ambiguous. The receptor's source is a person aged 18-60 years who received the Ad26.COV2.S COVID-19 vaccine or a placebo. The CDR3, as DNA: TGTGCCAGCAGCCCCAACGCGAACACTGAAGCTTTCTTT. Amino acids: CASSPNANTEAFF.